These 4 T cell receptor beta chains were sequenced from one sample in a study of pediatric ulcerative colitis. Clones were sequenced by immunoSEQ multiplex PCR, and TCRdb holds only the in-frame ones, with some missing. This table has fewer than 30,000 clones, 55% to 85% appearing once. During colonoscopy, one to two rectal pinch biopsies were collected. The sequencing input was gut tissue. These receptors were taken from a boy aged 5 to 17 with severe ulcerative colitis.

The chain uses TRBV6-5 and TRBJ2-7; no definite D call. The germline V gene encodes CDR1 MNHEY and CDR2 SVGAGI. The germline V and J ends were trimmed by 6 bases and 3 bases, with 9 bases remaining between them. This CDR3 has 12 amino acids. The CDR3 is CASSSTSYEQYF. As DNA, the CDR3 is TGTGCCAGCAGCTCCACCAGCTACGAGCAGTACTTC.

The table lists this clone with a few counts. The chain uses TRBV4-1 and TRBJ2-2, with unresolved D. The CDR3 loop spans 15 amino acids. V was trimmed by 0 bases and J by 4 bases, leaving 9 bases between them. CDR1 and CDR2 from the germline V gene are MGHRA and YSYEKL. The CDR3 reads CASSQDGTVTGELFF. The CDR3 DNA reads as TGCGCCAGCAGCCAAGATGGTACAGTCACCGGGGAGCTGTTTTTT.

V gene TRBV27 combines with J gene TRBJ2-1; the D is unclear. This CDR3 has 14 amino acids. The V gene's germline CDR1 is MNHEY and CDR2 SMNVEV (reference sequence). Trimming cost V 4 bases and J 8 bases, with 15 bases left between them. CDR3 sequence reads: CASSYLTLADEQFF. Here the CDR3 DNA reads TGTGCCAGCAGTTACCTGACCCTCGCCGATGAGCAGTTCTTC.

This clone rates as medium-sized (0.01 to 0.1%). The chain is built from TRBV27 and TRBJ1-3; possibly TRBD1 for D (5 bases). This CDR3 spans 14 amino acids. In germline, CDR1 is MNHEY, CDR2 SMNVEV (reference sequence). Between the trimmed V and J ends, which lost 5 bases and 3 bases, there was a span of 11 bases. The CDR3 nucleotides are TGTGCCAGCAGTCCCAGGGTTAGTGGAAACACCATATATTTT. Translation: CASSPRVSGNTIYF.